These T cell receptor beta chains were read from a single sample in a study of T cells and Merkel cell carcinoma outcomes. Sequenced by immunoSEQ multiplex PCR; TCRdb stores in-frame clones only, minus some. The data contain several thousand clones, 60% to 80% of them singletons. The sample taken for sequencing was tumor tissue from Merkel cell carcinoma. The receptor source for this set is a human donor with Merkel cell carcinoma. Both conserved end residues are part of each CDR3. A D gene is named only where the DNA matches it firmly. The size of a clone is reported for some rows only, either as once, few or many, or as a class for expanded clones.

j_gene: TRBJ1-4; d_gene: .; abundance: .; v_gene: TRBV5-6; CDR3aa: CASSLGWGQVEKLFF; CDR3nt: TGTGCCAGCAGCTTGGGATGGGGCCAGGTGGAAAAACTGTTTTTT
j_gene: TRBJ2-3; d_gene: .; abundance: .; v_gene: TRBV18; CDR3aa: CASSNQPQSSTDTQYF; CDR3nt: TGTGCCAGCTCCAATCAGCCCCAATCTAGCACAGATACGCAGTATTTT
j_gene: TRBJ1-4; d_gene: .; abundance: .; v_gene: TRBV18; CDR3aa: CASSPVRGGANEKLFF; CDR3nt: TGTGCCAGCTCACCAGTCCGAGGAGGGGCTAATGAAAAACTGTTTTTT
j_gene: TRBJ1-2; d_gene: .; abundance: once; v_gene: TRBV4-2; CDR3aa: CASSQVARSYTF; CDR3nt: TGTGCCAGCAGCCAAGTCGCAAGAAGCTACACCTTC
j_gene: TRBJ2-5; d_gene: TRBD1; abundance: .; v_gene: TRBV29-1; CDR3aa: CSVESFGTGDLETQYF; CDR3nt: TGCAGCGTAGAGTCGTTCGGGACAGGGGATTTAGAGACCCAGTACTTC
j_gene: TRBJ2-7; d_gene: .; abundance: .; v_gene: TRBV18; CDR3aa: CASSESMGQGEYEQYF; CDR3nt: TGTGCCAGCTCAGAATCCATGGGACAAGGTGAATACGAGCAGTACTTC
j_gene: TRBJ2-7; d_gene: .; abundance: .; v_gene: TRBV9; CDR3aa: CASSVDRGGYEQYF; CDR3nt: TGTGCCAGCAGCGTAGACAGGGGGGGATACGAGCAGTACTTC
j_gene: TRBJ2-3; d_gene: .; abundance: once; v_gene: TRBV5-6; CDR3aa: CTSSFGQGRTDTQYF; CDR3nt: TGTACCAGCAGCTTCGGCCAGGGCCGCACAGATACGCAGTATTTT
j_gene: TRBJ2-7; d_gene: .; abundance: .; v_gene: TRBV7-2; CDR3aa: CASSRGSYEQYF; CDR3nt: TGTGCCAGCAGCCGCGGGTCCTACGAGCAGTACTTC
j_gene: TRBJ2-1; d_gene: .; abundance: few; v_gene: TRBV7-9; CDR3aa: CASSLVSEQFF; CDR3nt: TGTGCCAGCAGCTTAGTTTCTGAGCAGTTCTTC
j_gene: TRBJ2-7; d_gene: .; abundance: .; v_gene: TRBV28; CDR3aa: CASSSPAAAGRLYEQYF; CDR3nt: TGTGCCAGCAGTTCACCCGCGGCGGCAGGTAGGCTCTACGAGCAGTACTTC